Each of the 24 T cell receptor beta chains below was sequenced from the same sample in a study of T cell repertoires in cytomegalovirus infection. Using its own MiXCR run on the reads, TCRdb lists one record per CDR3 protein. The sample holds fewer than 300,000 distinct CDR3 sequences, about a quarter seen once. Sequenced sample: PBMCs. The receptors shown here come from a human donor in good health (CMV status not recorded). Some clones in this sample may be carry-over from other donors' samples.

The V gene is TRBV20-1, the J gene TRBJ2-7, with 9 bases identical to TRBD1. This CDR3 is built from 15 residues. V lost 6 bases and J lost 4; bases outside the gene matches: 13. Germline CDR1 reads DFQATT; CDR2 reads SNEGSKA (reference sequence). CDR3 nucleotide sequence: TGCAGTGCAGTCCCGGGACAGGGTCGGGAGTACGAGCAGTACTTC. This gives the protein CSAVPGQGREYEQYF.

The V and J genes are TRBV24-1 and TRBJ2-5; TRBD1 matches at 7 bases. The CDR3 is 15 residues long. With 1 base clipped from V and 2 bases from J, the junction kept 3 bases outside the gene matches. Germline CDR1 KGHDR, CDR2 SFDVKD. CDR3 region: CATSDFARGQETQYF. The CDR3 DNA is TGTGCCACCAGTGATTTTGCCAGGGGGCAAGAGACCCAGTACTTC.

There are many counts of this clonotype. The chain is built from TRBV12-3 or TRBV12-4 and TRBJ1-2; D is unclear. Trimming removed 2 bases at V and 2 bases at J, with 12 bases between. CDR3 length: 15 residues. The CDR3 here is CASSLSGIQNYGYTF. The CDR3 region has the DNA TGTGCCAGCAGTTTATCGGGCATACAGAACTATGGCTACACCTTC.

This rearrangement joins TRBV7-9 to TRBJ1-2; D possibly corresponds to TRBD1 (5 bases). The germline gives CDR1 SEHNR, CDR2 FQNEAQ (reference sequence). The CDR3 loop spans 15 amino acids. Trimming removed 1 base at V and 0 bases at J, with 9 bases between. The CDR3 is CASSLDGAANYGYTF. For the CDR3, the DNA is TGTGCCAGCAGCTTAGATGGGGCGGCTAACTATGGCTACACCTTC.

This chain links TRBV10-3 with TRBJ2-5; 7 bases match TRBD1. Looked up from germline, CDR1 is ENHRY and CDR2 is SYGVKD. The CDR3 sequence is 12 residues long. V gave up 10 bases and J gave up 1 base; unmatched junction bases: 3. The CDR3 coding sequence is TGTGCCACCCGACAGGGCCAAGAGACCCAGTACTTC. Protein: CATRQGQETQYF.

This clonotype has just a few counts. This chain uses TRBV24-1 with TRBJ2-1; 9 nucleotides agree with TRBD1. This CDR3 contains 15 residues. The J segment lost 4 bases and the V segment lost 4 bases, leaving 4 bases of the junction unmatched. Germline lookup yields CDR1 KGHDR and CDR2 SFDVKD. The CDR3 region has the DNA TGTGCCACCAGTGACCCGGGACAGGGTTACAATGAGCAGTTCTTC. Translation gives CATSDPGQGYNEQFF.

This clonotype was picked up many times. This chain connects TRBV7-6 to TRBJ2-5; D gene uncertain. V was pared by 3 bases and J by 4 bases, with 3 bases between. The germline V gene has CDR1 SGHVS and CDR2 FNYEAQ. The CDR3 runs to 11 residues. For the CDR3, the DNA is TGTGCCAGCAGCTTTGGAGAGACCCAGTACTTC. This gives the protein CASSFGETQYF.

This clonotype was seen only a few times. The V gene is TRBV27, the J gene TRBJ2-7; D is unresolved. Germline CDR1 MNHEY, CDR2 SMNVEV (reference sequence). The CDR3 runs to 15 residues. The V gene lost 0 bases and the J gene lost 2 bases, with 11 bases spanning the gap. This chain's CDR3 is CASSLSFRQAYEQYF. The CDR3 DNA follows: TGTGCCAGCAGTTTATCGTTTAGGCAGGCCTACGAGCAGTACTTC.

The chain recombines TRBV28 with TRBJ2-7, with 7 bases that match TRBD1. Germline V gives CDR1 MDHEN, CDR2 SYDVKM. The CDR3 runs to 14 residues. After removal of 4 bases from V and 3 bases from J, the junction contained 6 bases not matched to a gene. The CDR3 is CASSSPPGGYEQYF. DNA for the CDR3: TGTGCCAGCAGTTCCCCCCCAGGGGGCTACGAGCAGTACTTC.

The V and J genes are TRBV19 and TRBJ1-2; D is ambiguous. This CDR3 has 14 amino acids. Germline loops: CDR1 LNHDA, CDR2 SQIVND (reference sequence). V shed 8 bases and J shed 6 bases, with 19 bases lying between them. The CDR3, as DNA: TGTGCCAGTCACGGAGTAGGGAAGTGGAATGGCTACACCTTC. Amino acid sequence: CASHGVGKWNGYTF. The variable domain in full, with the rest retrieved from reference TRBV19 and TRBJ1-2, is DGGITQSPKYLFRKEGQNVTLSCEQNLNHDAMYWYRQDPGQGLRLIYYSQIVNDFQKGDIAEGYSVSREKKESFPLTVTSAQKNPTAFYLCASHGVGKWNGYTFGSGTRLTVV.

This clonotype was seen repeatedly, ten times or more. The rearrangement joins TRBV7-6 to TRBJ2-1; D unclear. This CDR3 region has 12 residues. Trimming removed 7 bases at V and 8 bases at J, with 12 bases between. The germline V gene encodes CDR1 SGHVS and CDR2 FNYEAQ. CDR3 region: CASTKGFDEQFF. DNA of the CDR3: TGTGCCAGCACCAAGGGATTCGATGAGCAGTTCTTC.

The rearrangement uses TRBV29-1 and TRBJ2-7; no clear D gene. Germline-derived CDR1 and CDR2 are SQVTM and ANQGSEA. The length of the CDR3 is 13 residues. V lost 8 bases to trimming and J lost 2 bases, with 16 bases between them. Here the CDR3 DNA reads TGCAGCTGCGTGGGCAGCCACACCTACGAGCAGTACTTC. The encoded protein is CSCVGSHTYEQYF.

This clonotype was recorded many times. This rearrangement joins TRBV7-8 to TRBJ2-5, with 7 bases lining up with TRBD1. This CDR3 has 15 residues. V lost 5 bases to trimming and J lost 2 bases; unmatched junction nucleotides: 8. In germline, CDR1 is SGHVS, CDR2 FQNEAQ. As DNA, the CDR3 is TGTGCCAGCAGCCTAAGGCTACAGGGGCAAGAGACCCAGTACTTC. It is translated as CASSLRLQGQETQYF.

The V gene is TRBV5-6, the J gene TRBJ2-3, with TRBD2 identical over 7 bases. Germline assignment: CDR1 SGHDT and CDR2 YYEEEE. The CDR3 sequence is 14 residues long. With V trimmed by 2 bases and J by 5 bases, 5 bases remained unmatched. The CDR3 region is CASSFRGRVDTQYF. In nucleotides, the CDR3 is TGTGCCAGCAGCTTCCGAGGGAGGGTAGATACGCAGTATTTT.

This chain's CDR3 is CATSREVGEQYF. Here the CDR3 DNA reads TGTGCCACCAGCCGTGAAGTCGGCGAGCAGTACTTC. This chain uses TRBV15 with TRBJ2-7, with D uncertain. Germline V gene lookup returns CDR1 LNHNV and CDR2 YYDKDF (reference sequence). CDR3 length equals 12 residues. The V gene lost 5 bases and the J gene lost 6 bases, with 11 bases spanning the gap. The whole variable domain, filled in from reference TRBV15 and TRBJ2-7, reads DAMVIQNPRYQVTQFGKPVTLSCSQTLNHNVMYWYQQKSSQAPKLLFHYYDKDFNNEADTPDNFQSRRPNTSFCFLDIRSPGLGDTAMYLCATSREVGEQYFGPGTRLTVT.

This clonotype appeared once. J is TRBJ1-1 and V is TRBV5-1, with a possible D match to TRBD1 (6 bases). V lost 4 bases, J lost 1 base, and 11 bases lay in between. Germline CDR1 is SGHRS and CDR2 is YFSETQ. The CDR3 contains 14 residues. Here the CDR3 reads CASSIGQRNTEAFF. CDR3 in DNA: TGCGCCAGCAGCATCGGACAGAGGAACACTGAAGCTTTCTTT.

This clonotype was seen a few times. The chain carries TRBV6-1 and TRBJ2-3; 14 bases agree with TRBD2. Germline CDR1 MNHNS, CDR2 SASEGT. J lost 1 base, V lost 6 bases, and 12 bases had no gene match. CDR3 length equals 19 residues. CDR3 nucleotides: TGTGCCAGCAGGTACAGGGGGACTAGCGGGAGACTTGGCACAGATACGCAGTATTTT. It encodes CASRYRGTSGRLGTDTQYF.

This clonotype was detected ten times or more. The chain links TRBV7-2 to TRBJ1-3, with D possibly TRBD1 on 5 matching bases. V was cut by 1 base and J by 2 bases, with 9 bases left in between. CDR1 SGHTA and CDR2 FQGNSA come from the germline V gene. The CDR3 totals 15 residues. In nucleotides, the CDR3 is TGTGCCAGCAGCTTAGGGGTGACAGCTGGAAACACCATATATTTT. Its protein is CASSLGVTAGNTIYF.

The chain combines TRBV25-1 with TRBJ1-1; no clear D gene. Between the trimmed V and J ends, which lost 5 bases and 1 base, there was a span of 11 bases. The CDR3 totals 14 residues. Germline assignment: CDR1 MGHDK and CDR2 SYGVNS. The CDR3 region has the DNA TGTGCCAGCAGTCCCTTCGGGAGGAACACTGAAGCTTTCTTT. This sequence encodes CASSPFGRNTEAFF.

This sequence joins TRBV4-1 and TRBJ2-7; 11 positions agree with TRBD1. The CDR3 is made up of 13 amino acids. CDR1 MGHRA and CDR2 YSYEKL come from the germline V gene. The V gene end was trimmed by 3 bases and the J gene end by 9 bases; junction bases not matched to a gene: 4. The CDR3, as DNA: TGCGCCAGCAGCCAGGGACAGGGGGTGGGGCAGTACTTC. It yields the protein CASSQGQGVGQYF.

The chain uses TRBV2 and TRBJ1-3; D is undetermined. The CDR3 covers 14 residues. Trimming stripped 8 bases from V and 0 bases from J, with 11 bases between. The V gene's germline CDR1 is SNHLY and CDR2 FYNNEI. CDR3 coding DNA: TGTGCCAGCGGTCAGTCACTCTCTGGAAACACCATATATTTT. It codes for CASGQSLSGNTIYF.

The genes are TRBV28 and TRBJ2-1, with D tentatively TRBD2 (5 bases). Per the germline V gene, CDR1 is MDHEN and CDR2 is SYDVKM. CDR3 size: 14 residues. The V end was cut by 3 bases, the J end by 9 bases, with 15 bases between. This CDR3 is CASSFRVEAGEQFF. The CDR3 bases are TGTGCCAGCAGTTTTAGGGTGGAGGCGGGTGAGCAGTTCTTC.

The table lists this clonotype with many counts. The chain recombines TRBV7-2 with TRBJ1-1; possibly TRBD1 for D (6 bases). Between the trimmed V and J ends, which lost 5 bases and 4 bases, there was a span of 20 bases. The CDR3 spans 16 residues. The V gene's germline CDR1 is SGHTA and CDR2 FQGNSA. DNA of the CDR3: TGTGCCAGCAGCCCGAGGGGGTTGGGGTCCGGCACTGAAGCTTTCTTT. This translates into CASSPRGLGSGTEAFF.

V is TRBV20-1 and J is TRBJ2-1; 9 bases align to TRBD2. Germline CDR1 and CDR2: DFQATT and SNEGSKA (reference sequence). This CDR3 is 18 amino acids long. With 5 bases clipped from V and 3 bases from J, the junction kept 17 bases outside the gene matches. The CDR3 bases are TGCAGTGCTCTCGAGATGGGTAGCGGGAGAGGAATCTACAATGAGCAGTTCTTC. This gives the protein CSALEMGSGRGIYNEQFF.